This T cell receptor beta chain comes out of a study of response to subunit inactivated influenza vaccine. Findings of the study overall: Few new T cells, the authors suggested, are recruited by each seasonal influenza vaccination.

CDR1 MGHDK and CDR2 SYGVNS come from the germline V gene. The trim removed 3 bases at V and 6 bases at J, leaving 4 bases unmatched. The CDR3 totals 14 residues. TCRdb re-analysed the RT-PCR reads in MiXCR, keeping a single row per CDR3 protein. There are 500,000 to 600,000 distinct CDR3 sequences in the sample; more than 15% occur only once, and roughly 3% lies in the top ten. Worth noting for this clonotype: The antigen is undetermined.

The material was CD4+ T cells sorted from PBMCs, obtained around 2 years after vaccination. V and J are TRBV25-1 and TRBJ2-1, with 8 nucleotides matching TRBD2. This clonotype originated in a man aged 45-69 years who received an inactivated influenza vaccine. Written as DNA, the CDR3 is TGTGCCAGCAGTGACCCGGGAGGGCCCAATGAGCAGTTCTTC. It yields the protein CASSDPGGPNEQFF.